Listed below are T cell receptor beta chains from one sample, sequenced in a study of shared clonotypes between healthy human individuals. Profiling relied on immunoSEQ multiplex PCR, and the TCRdb table lists in-frame clones only, not all of them. The profile shows roughly 700,000 clones, about 74% of them singletons. The specimen sequenced was memory CD4+ T cells sorted from blood. The source is a woman in her twenties or thirties in good health. CDR3s include the opening cysteine and the closing phenylalanine or tryptophan. A D gene is named only where the DNA matches it firmly. Size is omitted from some rows. Given values are once, few, many or a class for expanded clones.

D: TRBD1
V: TRBV6-5
J: TRBJ1-4
size: -
CDR3: CASSYSRDRDEKLFF
DNA: TGTGCCAGCAGTTACTCGAGGGACAGGGATGAAAAACTGTTTTTT

D: -
V: TRBV5-8
J: TRBJ1-3
size: -
CDR3: CASSLDRVHGNTIYF
DNA: TGTGCCAGCAGCTTGGACAGGGTTCATGGAAACACCATATATTTT

D: -
V: TRBV28
J: TRBJ2-7
size: -
CDR3: CASSVAGTGSYEQYF
DNA: TGTGCCAGCAGCGTGGCCGGGACCGGGTCCTACGAGCAGTACTTC

D: TRBD2
V: TRBV18
J: TRBJ2-2
size: -
CDR3: CASSPGAGTTINTGELFF
DNA: TGTGCCAGCTCACCAGGAGCCGGGACTACTATCAACACCGGGGAGCTGTTTTTT

D: -
V: TRBV2
J: TRBJ1-5
size: -
CDR3: CASKGRNSNQPQHF
DNA: TGTGCCAGCAAGGGCCGAAATAGCAATCAGCCCCAGCATTTT

D: TRBD1
V: TRBV18
J: TRBJ2-7
size: -
CDR3: CASSPPRTGVYEQYF
DNA: TGTGCCAGCTCACCACCACGGACAGGGGTATACGAGCAGTACTTC

D: TRBD2
V: TRBV11-2
J: TRBJ2-5
size: -
CDR3: CASRRPGGSIKTQYF
DNA: TGTGCCAGCAGGCGGCCGGGCGGGAGTATAAAGACCCAGTACTTC

D: -
V: TRBV29-1
J: TRBJ1-2
size: -
CDR3: CSVEGYTF
DNA: TGCAGCGTTGAGGGCTACACCTTC

D: -
V: TRBV5-1
J: TRBJ1-2
size: -
CDR3: CASSFRWEDGYTF
DNA: TGCGCCAGCAGCTTTAGGTGGGAGGATGGCTACACCTTC

D: -
V: TRBV5-6
J: TRBJ2-3
size: many
CDR3: CASSALGDTDTQYF
DNA: TGTGCCAGCAGTGCCCTGGGCGACACAGATACGCAGTATTTT

D: -
V: TRBV28
J: TRBJ1-1
size: -
CDR3: CASSSQSSGNTEAFF
DNA: TGTGCCAGCAGTTCACAGTCTTCTGGGAACACTGAAGCTTTCTTT

D: TRBD2
V: TRBV10-2
J: TRBJ2-7
size: -
CDR3: CASRSGSPEQYF
DNA: TGCGCCAGCAGAAGCGGGAGCCCCGAGCAGTACTTC

D: TRBD2
V: TRBV19
J: TRBJ2-1
size: -
CDR3: CASSREEGGLFNEQFF
DNA: TGTGCCAGTAGTCGGGAGGAGGGCGGACTCTTCAATGAGCAGTTCTTC

D: TRBD2
V: TRBV7-7
J: TRBJ2-1
size: -
CDR3: CASSPRVAGAGEQFF
DNA: TGTGCCAGCAGCCCCCGGGTAGCGGGAGCGGGAGAGCAGTTCTTC

D: TRBD2
V: TRBV15
J: TRBJ2-1
size: -
CDR3: CATSRFLAGNSNEQFF
DNA: TGTGCCACCAGCAGATTCCTAGCGGGGAATAGCAATGAGCAGTTCTTC

D: -
V: TRBV5-1
J: TRBJ2-5
size: -
CDR3: CASSTTITQETQYF
DNA: TGCGCCAGCAGCACCACAATCACTCAAGAGACCCAGTACTTC

D: TRBD2
V: TRBV7-2
J: TRBJ2-7
size: -
CDR3: CASSVGASGTYEQYF
DNA: TGTGCCAGCAGCGTGGGGGCTAGCGGGACTTACGAGCAGTACTTC

D: -
V: TRBV11-1
J: TRBJ2-3
size: -
CDR3: CASSFAGPTDTQYF
DNA: TGTGCCAGCAGCTTCGCGGGTCCCACAGATACGCAGTATTTT

D: -
V: TRBV30
J: TRBJ2-7
size: -
CDR3: CAWSPDIGSYEQYF
DNA: TGTGCCTGGAGTCCGGACATTGGGTCCTACGAGCAGTACTTC

D: -
V: TRBV28
J: TRBJ1-4
size: -
CDR3: CASSRLPNDNEKLFF
DNA: TGTGCCAGCAGTAGACTACCGAACGATAATGAAAAACTGTTTTTT

D: -
V: TRBV6-1
J: TRBJ1-5
size: -
CDR3: CASREPGRPNQPQHF
DNA: TGTGCCAGCAGGGAACCGGGACGGCCGAATCAGCCCCAGCATTTT

D: -
V: TRBV11-2
J: TRBJ2-5
size: -
CDR3: CASSLFGETQYF
DNA: TGTGCCAGCAGCTTATTTGGGGAGACCCAGTACTTC

D: -
V: TRBV9
J: TRBJ2-5
size: -
CDR3: CASSFSGTGEEETQYF
DNA: TGTGCCAGCAGCTTCTCCGGGACGGGGGAGGAAGAGACCCAGTACTTC

D: -
V: TRBV7-9
J: TRBJ1-1
size: -
CDR3: CASSLEGLQNTEAFF
DNA: TGTGCCAGCAGCTTAGAGGGACTCCAGAACACTGAAGCTTTCTTT

D: -
V: TRBV5-1
J: TRBJ2-1
size: -
CDR3: CASSLGVTYNEQFF
DNA: TGCGCCAGCAGTCTTGGCGTCACCTACAATGAGCAGTTCTTC

D: -
V: TRBV5-1
J: TRBJ2-7
size: -
CDR3: CASSLVPGPYEQYF
DNA: TGCGCCAGCAGCTTGGTTCCAGGGCCCTACGAGCAGTACTTC

D: TRBD2
V: TRBV6-5
J: TRBJ2-7
size: -
CDR3: CASSYSSGPSYEQYF
DNA: TGTGCCAGCAGTTACTCTAGCGGGCCCTCCTACGAGCAGTACTTC

D: TRBD2
V: TRBV28
J: TRBJ2-4
size: -
CDR3: CASSSLVWRERTKNIQYF
DNA: TGTGCCAGCAGTTCGCTGGTTTGGCGGGAGAGGACCAAAAACATTCAGTACTTC

D: TRBD1
V: TRBV7-3
J: TRBJ1-3
size: many
CDR3: CASSLGTGAGNTIYF
DNA: TGTGCCAGCAGCCTGGGCACAGGGGCTGGAAACACCATATATTTT

D: -
V: TRBV28
J: TRBJ2-6
size: -
CDR3: CASSPTGSGANVLTF
DNA: TGTGCCAGCAGCCCGACAGGCTCTGGGGCCAACGTCCTGACTTTC

D: -
V: TRBV6-5
J: TRBJ2-7
size: -
CDR3: CASSSGGEYEQYF
DNA: TGTGCCAGCAGTTCCGGCGGCGAATACGAGCAGTACTTC

D: TRBD2
V: TRBV28
J: TRBJ2-2
size: few
CDR3: CASRNLAVNTGELFF
DNA: TGTGCCAGCAGAAACCTAGCGGTTAACACCGGGGAGCTGTTTTTT

D: -
V: TRBV10-3
J: TRBJ2-3
size: -
CDR3: CAISDDSTDTQYF
DNA: TGTGCCATCAGTGACGACAGCACAGATACGCAGTATTTT

D: -
V: TRBV18
J: TRBJ2-2
size: many
CDR3: CASSPPRGRHANTGELFF
DNA: TGTGCCAGCTCACCACCTCGGGGGCGACACGCGAACACCGGGGAGCTGTTTTTT

D: TRBD1
V: TRBV5-8
J: TRBJ2-1
size: -
CDR3: CASSPDDRGKFF
DNA: TGTGCCAGCAGCCCCGACGACAGGGGAAAGTTCTTC

D: TRBD2
V: TRBV10-3
J: TRBJ2-7
size: -
CDR3: CAAASGSDEQYF
DNA: TGTGCCGCCGCTAGCGGGAGCGACGAGCAGTACTTC

D: TRBD1
V: TRBV28
J: TRBJ1-2
size: few
CDR3: CASSLGHRGGYTF
DNA: TGTGCCAGCAGTTTGGGGCACAGGGGTGGCTACACCTTC

D: TRBD1
V: TRBV10-1
J: TRBJ2-7
size: -
CDR3: CASSEGTGLAEQYF
DNA: TGCGCCAGCAGTGAGGGGACAGGGCTGGCCGAGCAGTACTTC

D: -
V: TRBV2
J: TRBJ1-3
size: -
CDR3: CASSRWGDYSGNTIYF
DNA: TGTGCCAGCAGTCGATGGGGGGATTACTCTGGAAACACCATATATTTT

D: -
V: TRBV19
J: TRBJ1-1
size: -
CDR3: CASSITEVTEAFF
DNA: TGTGCCAGTAGTATAACCGAGGTCACTGAAGCTTTCTTT

D: TRBD2
V: TRBV2
J: TRBJ2-5
size: -
CDR3: CASSKRGGEETQYF
DNA: TGTGCCAGCAGCAAGCGCGGGGGGGAGGAGACCCAGTACTTC

D: -
V: TRBV30
J: TRBJ1-1
size: -
CDR3: CAWSRTGNTEAFF
DNA: TGTGCCTGGAGTAGAACGGGGAACACTGAAGCTTTCTTT

D: -
V: TRBV19
J: TRBJ1-1
size: -
CDR3: CASRYQADSGTEAFF
DNA: TGTGCCAGTAGATATCAGGCCGACTCGGGCACTGAAGCTTTCTTT

D: -
V: TRBV7-2
J: TRBJ2-1
size: -
CDR3: CASSLGRAWNEQFF
DNA: TGTGCCAGCAGCTTAGGTCGTGCGTGGAATGAGCAGTTCTTC

D: -
V: TRBV5-6
J: TRBJ1-5
size: -
CDR3: CASSLFQSNQPQHF
DNA: TGTGCCAGCAGCTTGTTTCAGAGCAATCAGCCCCAGCATTTT

D: TRBD1
V: TRBV5-1
J: TRBJ2-2
size: -
CDR3: CASSADRGNTGELFF
DNA: TGCGCCAGCAGCGCCGACAGGGGGAACACCGGGGAGCTGTTTTTT

D: -
V: TRBV25-1
J: TRBJ1-2
size: -
CDR3: CASSPAQANYGYTF
DNA: TGTGCCAGCAGTCCGGCACAGGCTAACTATGGCTACACCTTC

D: -
V: TRBV28
J: TRBJ1-2
size: few
CDR3: CASSPIVVNGYTF
DNA: TGTGCCAGCAGCCCCATTGTGGTGAATGGCTACACCTTC

D: TRBD2
V: TRBV7-8
J: TRBJ2-2
size: -
CDR3: CASSTAPAGGANTGELFF
DNA: TGTGCCAGCAGCACAGCTCCCGCCGGGGGGGCGAACACCGGGGAGCTGTTTTTT